Listed below are T cell receptor beta chains from one sample, sequenced in a study of shared clonotypes between healthy human individuals. This table comes from immunoSEQ multiplex PCR, and its TCRdb copy is limited to in-frame clones, with some not included. The table shows roughly 1,100,000 clones, with about 80% occurring only once. The source material was memory CD4+ T cells sorted from blood. The receptors were sampled from a man between 18 and 29 years old in good health. Both conserved end residues are trimmed from each CDR3. The order of the fields is J gene, V gene, CDR3 protein.

j_gene: TRBJ2-3; v_gene: TRBV11-3; CDR3aa: ASSSDRADTQY
j_gene: TRBJ2-5; v_gene: TRBV11-2; CDR3aa: ASSYSTVPQY
j_gene: TRBJ2-4; v_gene: TRBV5-1; CDR3aa: ASSLGRQGLGGKNIQY
j_gene: TRBJ1-4; v_gene: TRBV6-1; CDR3aa: ASSENDRYLF
j_gene: TRBJ1-5; v_gene: TRBV19; CDR3aa: ASSVGQGHH
j_gene: TRBJ2-2; v_gene: TRBV18; CDR3aa: ASSPFSPKNTGELF
j_gene: TRBJ2-3; v_gene: TRBV5-1; CDR3aa: ASSLQDTDTQY
j_gene: TRBJ2-7; v_gene: TRBV19; CDR3aa: ASSTDPGRGYEQY
j_gene: TRBJ2-5; v_gene: TRBV5-1; CDR3aa: ASSLGILAGTQETQY
j_gene: TRBJ1-6; v_gene: TRBV28; CDR3aa: ASYPRDISPLH
j_gene: TRBJ2-5; v_gene: TRBV11-3; CDR3aa: ASSLEKSGHQETQY
j_gene: TRBJ2-1; v_gene: TRBV5-1; CDR3aa: ASSQDRVDEQF
j_gene: TRBJ2-2; v_gene: TRBV19; CDR3aa: ASSASGRSTGELF
j_gene: TRBJ2-7; v_gene: TRBV30; CDR3aa: AWSADYEQY
j_gene: TRBJ2-3; v_gene: TRBV10-3; CDR3aa: AISETSANTDTQY
j_gene: TRBJ1-5; v_gene: TRBV18; CDR3aa: ASSQGQQGQPQH
j_gene: TRBJ2-1; v_gene: TRBV9; CDR3aa: ASSVALGSGSYNEQF
j_gene: TRBJ1-4; v_gene: TRBV7-9; CDR3aa: ASSLLGPRATNEKLF
j_gene: TRBJ2-7; v_gene: TRBV5-6; CDR3aa: ASSYRGTGQGAIYEQY
j_gene: TRBJ2-7; v_gene: TRBV10-3; CDR3aa: AISEQAGVGNEQY
j_gene: TRBJ2-3; v_gene: TRBV2; CDR3aa: ASSGVVTDTQY
j_gene: TRBJ1-2; v_gene: TRBV6-1; CDR3aa: ASSFSYGYT
j_gene: TRBJ2-1; v_gene: TRBV19; CDR3aa: ASIEPSYNEQF
j_gene: TRBJ1-5; v_gene: TRBV6-1; CDR3aa: ASRWGYSNQPQH
j_gene: TRBJ2-3; v_gene: TRBV10-3; CDR3aa: AISESGGLLHTDTQY
j_gene: TRBJ1-1; v_gene: TRBV27; CDR3aa: ASSFRGETEAF
j_gene: TRBJ1-5; v_gene: TRBV7-9; CDR3aa: ASSLGTGFIGPNQPQH
j_gene: TRBJ2-3; v_gene: TRBV5-1; CDR3aa: ASSFGGVADTQY
j_gene: TRBJ2-7; v_gene: TRBV4-1; CDR3aa: ASSQARFGGTSGSVGEQY
j_gene: TRBJ2-3; v_gene: TRBV6-4; CDR3aa: ASSLAGGPTDTQY
j_gene: TRBJ2-5; v_gene: TRBV7-6; CDR3aa: ASSSISQETQY
j_gene: TRBJ1-4; v_gene: TRBV28; CDR3aa: ASSPTGTGGFNEKLF
j_gene: TRBJ2-5; v_gene: TRBV5-4; CDR3aa: ASSLGGSGAAAQY
j_gene: TRBJ2-2; v_gene: TRBV6-1; CDR3aa: ASSDSLKGTGELF
j_gene: TRBJ2-7; v_gene: TRBV6-1; CDR3aa: ASSTTAYEQY
j_gene: TRBJ1-2; v_gene: TRBV7-2; CDR3aa: ASSLGQGAAYGYT
j_gene: TRBJ2-7; v_gene: TRBV7-8; CDR3aa: ASSWDRGGEQY
j_gene: TRBJ2-3; v_gene: TRBV9; CDR3aa: ASSNGGATDTQY
j_gene: TRBJ1-2; v_gene: TRBV5-1; CDR3aa: ASGPGLTNYGYT
j_gene: TRBJ2-2; v_gene: TRBV5-4; CDR3aa: ASSSVAGGRSAGELF
j_gene: TRBJ1-4; v_gene: TRBV5-4; CDR3aa: ASSVGGLNEKLF
j_gene: TRBJ2-7; v_gene: TRBV6-1; CDR3aa: ASSPRTGGAYEQY
j_gene: TRBJ2-1; v_gene: TRBV5-4; CDR3aa: ASSLGGLNIYNEQF
j_gene: TRBJ2-1; v_gene: TRBV18; CDR3aa: ASSPDRSYNEQF
j_gene: TRBJ2-2; v_gene: TRBV10-2; CDR3aa: ASSEWGQNTGELF